This is a list of T cell receptor beta chains from one sample in a study of naive and memory T cell subsets. TCRdb analysed the UMI-ligation and nested PCR reads with MiXCR anew, one entry per CDR3 protein. Found here are fewer than 30,000 distinct CDR3 sequences, around a tenth of them singletons; the top ten hold approximately 19%. The sequenced sample consisted of effector memory CD4+ T cells from blood. The receptors derive from a human donor in good health. Both conserved end residues are part of each CDR3. D genes are given only for firm matches. Part of the rows lack a size; the others show once, few, many or a class for expanded clones.

clone size,D gene,J gene,V gene,CDR3 protein,CDR3 DNA
-,-,TRBJ1-1,TRBV3-1,CASSQGPGKAFF,TGTGCCAGCAGCCAAGGCCCCGGTAAAGCTTTCTTT
few,-,TRBJ1-4,TRBV30,CAWRGSGDEKLFF,TGTGCCTGGAGAGGATCAGGGGATGAAAAACTGTTTTTT
few,TRBD1,TRBJ2-1,TRBV20-1,CSARQGVFYNEQFF,TGCAGTGCGCGACAGGGGGTCTTTTACAATGAGCAGTTCTTC
few,-,TRBJ2-3,TRBV30,CAWSVGDTQYF,TGTGCCTGGAGTGTCGGAGATACGCAGTATTTT
few,-,TRBJ2-3,TRBV20-1,CSVRRVNTDTQYF,TGCAGTGTGCGGCGGGTCAACACAGATACGCAGTATTTT
few,TRBD2,TRBJ2-1,TRBV9,CASSATSGTASNEQFF,TGTGCCAGCAGCGCCACTAGCGGGACCGCATCCAATGAGCAGTTCTTC
-,-,TRBJ2-3,TRBV9,CASSVAGLLGADTQYF,TGTGCCAGCAGCGTAGCGGGGCTGTTAGGGGCAGATACGCAGTATTTT
many,-,TRBJ2-7,TRBV6-5,CASSPTRHYEQYF,TGTGCCAGCAGTCCGACGCGGCACTACGAGCAGTACTTC
few,TRBD2,TRBJ2-3,TRBV24-1,CATSDWTGTSGRDTQYF,TGTGCCACCAGTGATTGGACCGGGACTAGCGGGAGGGATACGCAGTATTTT
few,-,TRBJ2-7,TRBV7-2,CASTAGPGYEQYF,TGTGCCAGCACCGCCGGGCCGGGCTACGAGCAGTACTTC
-,-,TRBJ1-3,TRBV6-5,CASSMTTVSGNTIYF,TGTGCCAGCAGTATGACGACGGTCTCTGGAAACACCATATATTTT
many,-,TRBJ2-5,TRBV20-1,CSASLGPRETQYF,TGCAGTGCTAGTTTAGGTCCGCGAGAGACCCAGTACTTC
-,-,TRBJ1-6,TRBV5-6,CASSLEISYNSPLHF,TGTGCCAGCAGCTTGGAGATATCCTATAATTCACCCCTCCACTTT
-,-,TRBJ2-2,TRBV6-2/TRBV6-3,CAANGGDFAGELFF,TGTGCCGCCAATGGCGGGGATTTTGCCGGGGAGCTGTTTTTT
many,TRBD1,TRBJ2-7,TRBV10-3,CAISRDRVHEQYF,TGTGCCATCAGCCGGGACAGGGTCCACGAGCAGTACTTC
few,-,TRBJ2-7,TRBV29-1,CSVTAGPREQYF,TGCAGCGTAACCGCCGGGCCTCGGGAGCAGTACTTC
-,-,TRBJ2-3,TRBV7-3,CASSLDRTQDTQYF,TGTGCCAGCAGCTTAGATCGGACACAGGATACGCAGTATTTT
many,-,TRBJ2-3,TRBV12-3/TRBV12-4,CASSSTGVGTDTQYF,TGTGCCAGCAGCTCAACGGGGGTTGGCACAGATACGCAGTATTTT
-,-,TRBJ2-3,TRBV18,CASSGLSGTDTQYF,TGTGCCAGCTCAGGTCTTAGCGGCACAGATACGCAGTATTTT
-,-,TRBJ2-3,TRBV2,CASSRLEPDTQYF,TGTGCCAGCAGTCGACTAGAACCAGATACGCAGTATTTT
many,TRBD1,TRBJ2-3,TRBV19,CASSIAGQGRHTQYF,TGTGCCAGTAGTATAGCCGGACAGGGTAGACATACGCAGTATTTT
-,TRBD2,TRBJ2-3,TRBV3-1,CASSDQAGGLDTQYF,TGTGCCAGCAGCGACCAAGCGGGAGGGTTAGATACGCAGTATTTT
medium-sized,TRBD2,TRBJ2-7,TRBV20-1,CSAPGTSGYEQYF,TGCAGTGCTCCCGGGACTAGCGGGTACGAGCAGTACTTC
-,-,TRBJ2-1,TRBV18,CASSPDSNEQFF,TGTGCCAGCTCACCGGACTCCAATGAGCAGTTCTTC
few,-,TRBJ1-6,TRBV7-2,CASTGQALSPLHF,TGTGCCAGCACGGGGCAGGCCCTTTCACCCCTCCACTTT
medium-sized,TRBD2,TRBJ2-7,TRBV7-9,CASRRSGLTYEQYF,TGTGCCAGCAGACGTAGCGGGCTTACCTACGAGCAGTACTTC
many,-,TRBJ2-1,TRBV20-1,CSAVPGSTYNEQFF,TGCAGTGCTGTCCCCGGGAGTACCTACAATGAGCAGTTCTTC
few,-,TRBJ2-2,TRBV27,CASSLSPNRVLGGTGELFF,TGTGCCAGCAGTTTATCCCCCAACAGGGTACTAGGGGGCACCGGGGAGCTGTTTTTT
few,TRBD1,TRBJ2-1,TRBV4-2,CASSQEWDRGSFF,TGTGCCAGCAGCCAAGAGTGGGACAGGGGATCTTTCTTC
few,-,TRBJ2-1,TRBV6-2/TRBV6-3,CASSGRHNEQFF,TGTGCCAGCTCTGGCCGTCACAATGAGCAGTTCTTC
many,TRBD1,TRBJ2-7,TRBV29-1,CSVGQGLSYEQYF,TGCAGCGTTGGACAGGGGCTATCCTACGAGCAGTACTTC
many,-,TRBJ2-3,TRBV7-9,CASSPKTGVREGSADTQYF,TGTGCCAGCAGCCCGAAGACAGGGGTGCGGGAGGGTAGCGCAGATACGCAGTATTTT
-,TRBD2,TRBJ2-1,TRBV5-1,CASSLVLAGGVREQFF,TGCGCCAGCAGCTTGGTATTAGCGGGAGGTGTCAGGGAGCAGTTCTTC
-,-,TRBJ2-4,TRBV6-2/TRBV6-3,CASSYSGKNIQYF,TGTGCCAGCAGTTACTCCGGGAAAAACATTCAGTACTTC
few,-,TRBJ1-1,TRBV6-5,CASSYFREGPGTEAFF,TGTGCCAGCAGTTACTTCCGCGAGGGGCCGGGCACTGAAGCTTTCTTT
-,-,TRBJ1-4,TRBV19,CASSRQTTNEKLFF,TGTGCCAGTAGTAGACAGACAACTAATGAAAAACTGTTTTTT
many,-,TRBJ2-2,TRBV29-1,CSAQQTNTGELFF,TGCAGCGCCCAACAAACGAACACCGGGGAGCTGTTTTTT
many,-,TRBJ1-2,TRBV4-2,CASSQLFALQSYGYTF,TGTGCCAGCAGCCAATTATTCGCCCTTCAATCCTATGGCTACACCTTC
medium-sized,-,TRBJ2-1,TRBV5-4,CASSSRLRTLSYNEQFF,TGTGCCAGCAGCTCACGACTACGGACTCTCTCCTACAATGAGCAGTTCTTC
many,TRBD1,TRBJ2-6,TRBV10-2,CASGGTGFGLGANVLTF,TGCGCCAGCGGGGGGACAGGGTTCGGACTTGGGGCCAACGTCCTGACTTTC